This T cell receptor (beta chain) was sequenced for a study of cytomegalovirus exposure and HLA in healthy donors. Study-wide context: An earlier analysis identified approximately 110 million unique TCR beta sequences in some 180 million T cells. The study's early data release held around 85 million unique TCRs from HLA-typed donors. Study-level findings and limits: The only immune exposure information that was available was CMV serostatus.

Germline loops: CDR1 KGHSH, CDR2 LQKENI. This CDR3 has 13 amino acids. The V end lost 0 bases, the J end lost 8 bases, and 10 bases lay between the germline ends. Primers for the PCR totalled 60 Vbeta and 13 Jbeta. Sequencing used immunoSEQ multiplex PCR; TCRdb keeps in-frame clones, though not all of them. The sample has 40,000 to 55,000 clones, 55% to 75% seen once. Regarding this clone: Its antigen is undetermined.

This chain joins TRBV18 and TRBJ1-2; D uncertain. The specimen was PBMCs. The clonotype comes from a man aged 55 to 70 in good health and CMV-seropositive. CDR3 sequence: CASSPPRAEGYTF. CDR3 coding DNA: TGTGCCAGCTCACCACCGAGGGCGGAAGGCTACACCTTC.